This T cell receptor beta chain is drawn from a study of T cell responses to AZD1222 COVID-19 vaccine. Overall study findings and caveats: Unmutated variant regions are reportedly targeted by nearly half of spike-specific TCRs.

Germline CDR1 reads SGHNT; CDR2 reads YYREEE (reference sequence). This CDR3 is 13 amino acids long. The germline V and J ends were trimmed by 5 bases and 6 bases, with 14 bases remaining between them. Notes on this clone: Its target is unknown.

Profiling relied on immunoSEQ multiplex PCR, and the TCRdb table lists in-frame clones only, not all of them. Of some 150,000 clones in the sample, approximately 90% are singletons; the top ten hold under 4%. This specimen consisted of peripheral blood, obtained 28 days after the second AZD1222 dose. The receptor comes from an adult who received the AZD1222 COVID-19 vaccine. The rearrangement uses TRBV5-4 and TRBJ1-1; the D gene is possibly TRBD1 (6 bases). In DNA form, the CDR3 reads TGTGCCAGCAGTCATGACAGGAGGTCTGAAGCTTTCTTT. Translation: CASSHDRRSEAFF. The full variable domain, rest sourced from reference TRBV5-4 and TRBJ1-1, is ETGVTQSPTHLIKTRGQQVTLRCSSQSGHNTVSWYQQALGQGPQFIFQYYREEENGRGNFPPRFSGLQFPNYSSELNVNALELDDSALYLCASSHDRRSEAFFGQGTRLTVV.